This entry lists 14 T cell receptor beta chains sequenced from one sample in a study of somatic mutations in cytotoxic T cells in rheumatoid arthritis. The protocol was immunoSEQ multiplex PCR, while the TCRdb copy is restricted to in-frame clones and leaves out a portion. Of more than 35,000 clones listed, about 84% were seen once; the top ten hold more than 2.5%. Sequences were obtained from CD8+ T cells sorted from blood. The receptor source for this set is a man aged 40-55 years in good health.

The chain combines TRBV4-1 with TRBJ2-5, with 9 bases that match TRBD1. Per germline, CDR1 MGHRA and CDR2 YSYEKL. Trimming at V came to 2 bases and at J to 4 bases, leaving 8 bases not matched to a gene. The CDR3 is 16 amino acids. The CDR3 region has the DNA TGCGCCAGCAGCCAAAGGGGACAGGGAGGGAGAGAGACCCAGTACTTC. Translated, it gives CASSQRGQGGRETQYF.

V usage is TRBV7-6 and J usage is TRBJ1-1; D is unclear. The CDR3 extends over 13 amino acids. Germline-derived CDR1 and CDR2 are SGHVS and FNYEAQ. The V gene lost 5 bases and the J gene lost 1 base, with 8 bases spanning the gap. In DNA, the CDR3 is TGTGCCAGCAGCGAAACTAGGAACACTGAAGCTTTCTTT. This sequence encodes CASSETRNTEAFF.

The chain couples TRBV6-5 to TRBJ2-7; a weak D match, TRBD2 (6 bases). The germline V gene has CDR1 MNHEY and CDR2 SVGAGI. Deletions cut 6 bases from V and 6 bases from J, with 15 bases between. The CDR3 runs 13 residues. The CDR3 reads CASSGSQVREQYF. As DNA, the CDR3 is TGTGCCAGCAGCGGGAGTCAAGTCCGCGAGCAGTACTTC.

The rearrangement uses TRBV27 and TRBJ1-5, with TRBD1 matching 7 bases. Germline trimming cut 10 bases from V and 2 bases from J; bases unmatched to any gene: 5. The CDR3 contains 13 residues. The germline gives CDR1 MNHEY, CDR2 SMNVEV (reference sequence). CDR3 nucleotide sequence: TGTGCCACCGGGACAGATGGCAATCAGCCCCAGCATTTT. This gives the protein CATGTDGNQPQHF.

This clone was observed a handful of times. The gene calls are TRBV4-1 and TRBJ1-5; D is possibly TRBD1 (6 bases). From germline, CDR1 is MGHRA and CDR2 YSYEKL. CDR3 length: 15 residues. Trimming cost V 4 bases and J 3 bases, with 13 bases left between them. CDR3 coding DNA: TGCGCCAGCAGCCCACAACAGGGACTCAATCAGCCCCAGCATTTT. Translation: CASSPQQGLNQPQHF.

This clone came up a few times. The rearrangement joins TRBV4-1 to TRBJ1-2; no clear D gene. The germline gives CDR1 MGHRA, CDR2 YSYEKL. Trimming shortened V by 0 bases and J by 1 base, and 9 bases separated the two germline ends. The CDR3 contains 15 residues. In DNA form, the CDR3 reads TGCGCCAGCAGCCAAGAGGCAGGCCTTAACTATGGCTACACCTTC. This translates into CASSQEAGLNYGYTF.

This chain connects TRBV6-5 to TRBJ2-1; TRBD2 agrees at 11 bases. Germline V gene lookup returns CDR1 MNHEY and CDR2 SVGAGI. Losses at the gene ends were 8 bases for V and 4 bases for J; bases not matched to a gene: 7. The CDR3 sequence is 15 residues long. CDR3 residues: CASSPGTSGYNEQFF. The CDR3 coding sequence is TGTGCCAGCTCCCCCGGGACTAGCGGTTACAATGAGCAGTTCTTC.

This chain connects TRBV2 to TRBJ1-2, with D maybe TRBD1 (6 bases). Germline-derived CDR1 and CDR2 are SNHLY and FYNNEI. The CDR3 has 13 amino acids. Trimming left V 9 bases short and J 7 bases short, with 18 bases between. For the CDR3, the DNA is TGTGCCAGACTAAACAGGGAGGGAAGTGGCTACACCTTC. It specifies CARLNREGSGYTF. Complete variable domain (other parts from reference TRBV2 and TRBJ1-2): EPEVTQTPSHQVTQMGQEVILRCVPISNHLYFYWYRQILGQKVEFLVSFYNNEISEKSEIFDDQFSVERPDGSNFTLKIRSTKLEDSAMYFCARLNREGSGYTFGSGTRLTVV.

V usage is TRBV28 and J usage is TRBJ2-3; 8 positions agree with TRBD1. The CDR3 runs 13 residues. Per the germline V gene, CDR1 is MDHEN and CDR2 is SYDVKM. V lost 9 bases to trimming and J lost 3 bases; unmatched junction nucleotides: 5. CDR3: CASGTGRTDTQYF. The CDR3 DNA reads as TGTGCCAGTGGGACAGGACGGACAGATACGCAGTATTTT.

The CDR3 loop reads CASHVPSRTGELFF. The DNA of the CDR3 is TGTGCCAGCCACGTGCCCTCGAGAACCGGGGAGCTGTTTTTT. This chain uses TRBV28 with TRBJ2-2; no firm D call. The CDR3 has 14 amino acids. Germline-derived CDR1 and CDR2 are MDHEN and SYDVKM. V was clipped by 8 bases and J by 5 bases, with 15 bases between them.

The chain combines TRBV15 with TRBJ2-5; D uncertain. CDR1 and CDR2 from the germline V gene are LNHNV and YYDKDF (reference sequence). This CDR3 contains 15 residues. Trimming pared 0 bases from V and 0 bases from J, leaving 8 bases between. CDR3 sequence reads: CATSRDYQYQETQYF. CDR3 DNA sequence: TGTGCCACCAGCAGAGATTATCAGTACCAAGAGACCCAGTACTTC. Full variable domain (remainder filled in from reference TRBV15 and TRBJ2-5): DAMVIQNPRYQVTQFGKPVTLSCSQTLNHNVMYWYQQKSSQAPKLLFHYYDKDFNNEADTPDNFQSRRPNTSFCFLDIRSPGLGDTAMYLCATSRDYQYQETQYFGPGTRLLVL.

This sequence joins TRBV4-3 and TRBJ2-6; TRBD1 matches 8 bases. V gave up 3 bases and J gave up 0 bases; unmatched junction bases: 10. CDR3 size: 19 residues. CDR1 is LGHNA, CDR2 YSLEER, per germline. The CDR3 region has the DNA TGCGCCAGCAGCCACCATTGGACAGGGCGGAACTCTGGGGCCAACGTCCTGACTTTC. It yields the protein CASSHHWTGRNSGANVLTF.

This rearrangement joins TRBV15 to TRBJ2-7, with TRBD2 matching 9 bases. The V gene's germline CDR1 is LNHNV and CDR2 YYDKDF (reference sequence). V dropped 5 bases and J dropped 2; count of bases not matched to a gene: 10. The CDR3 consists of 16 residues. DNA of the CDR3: TGTGCCACCAGCGGATCTAGCGGGGTAACGCCCTACGAGCAGTACTTC. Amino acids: CATSGSSGVTPYEQYF.

The CDR3 bases are TGCGCCAGCAGCTCCACAGGGGCTCGAGAGACCCAGTACTTC. Translation gives CASSSTGARETQYF. The gene calls are TRBV5-1 and TRBJ2-5; TRBD1 aligns across 7 bases. The germline V gene encodes CDR1 SGHRS and CDR2 YFSETQ. The CDR3 extends over 14 amino acids. V was clipped by 3 bases and J by 4 bases; unmatched bases: 6.